These 5 T cell receptor beta chains were sequenced from one sample in a study of glioma-infiltrating T cells after dendritic cell vaccination. Method: immunoSEQ multiplex PCR; TCRdb's copy keeps in-frame clones and lacks some. The repertoire holds 90,000 or so clones, over 65% seen once, with roughly 2.9% in the top ten. The specimen comprised blood, sampled before dendritic cell vaccination. All receptors derive from a human donor with glioblastoma.

The V and J genes are TRBV7-2 and TRBJ1-6, with 7 bases identical to TRBD1. Germline V gives CDR1 SGHTA, CDR2 FQGNSA. V lost 5 bases to trimming and J lost 6 bases; unmatched junction nucleotides: 7. CDR3 length equals 15 residues. The CDR3 reads CASSPRDSPNSPLHF. CDR3 nucleotide sequence: TGTGCCAGCAGCCCCAGGGACAGTCCTAATTCACCCCTCCACTTT.

This sequence joins TRBV6-6 and TRBJ2-3; D perhaps matches TRBD1 (5 bases). V lost 4 bases, J lost 2 bases, and 10 bases lay in between. Germline V gene data show CDR1 as MNHNY and CDR2 as SVGAGI (reference sequence). The length of the CDR3 is 14 residues. CDR3 nucleotide sequence: TGTGCCAGCAGTTCCCCCAGGGACACAGATACGCAGTATTTT. Protein: CASSSPRDTDTQYF.

V gene TRBV9 combines with J gene TRBJ1-1; tentatively, D is TRBD1 (5 bases). The germline CDR1 and CDR2 sequences are SGDLS and YYNGEE. The germline V and J ends were trimmed by 4 bases and 5 bases, with 9 bases remaining between them. The CDR3 has 12 residues. CDR3 residues: CASSSRGTEAFF. The CDR3 DNA follows: TGTGCCAGCAGCAGCCGGGGGACTGAAGCTTTCTTT.

This clone was observed a handful of times. This chain uses TRBV11-2 with TRBJ1-2; a possible D gene is TRBD1 (6 bases). V gave up 1 base and J gave up 4 bases, with 7 bases separating them. There are 13 residues in the CDR3. CDR1 and CDR2 from the germline V gene are SGHAT and FQNNGV. CDR3 amino acids: CASSLARGYGYTF. The CDR3 nucleotides read TGTGCCAGCAGCTTAGCCAGGGGCTATGGCTACACCTTC.

The CDR3 region is CASSQEDRGWREQYF. In DNA form, the CDR3 reads TGCGCCAGCAGCCAAGAGGACAGGGGTTGGCGCGAGCAGTACTTC. This chain joins TRBV4-1 and TRBJ2-7; 9 bases are a match to TRBD1. Germline V gives CDR1 MGHRA, CDR2 YSYEKL. V shed 0 bases and J 6 bases; nucleotides not matched to a gene: 6. CDR3 length: 15 residues.